One and the same sample provided the 31 T cell receptor beta chains below, sequenced in a study of blood T cell repertoires in COVID-19. The data were produced by immunoSEQ multiplex PCR, yet TCRdb's version contains in-frame clones alone and is incomplete. The data contain 75,000 to 100,000 clones, around 90% of them singletons. The sample was peripheral blood. The source is a man between 65 and 80 years old with acute or convalescent COVID-19.

The rearrangement joins TRBV4-1 to TRBJ1-4; TRBD1 matches at 8 bases. Trimming took 6 bases from V and 6 from J; bases not matched to a gene: 3. The CDR3 spans 13 residues. Germline CDR1 and CDR2: MGHRA and YSYEKL. For the CDR3, the DNA is TGCGCCAGCAGGAAGACAGGGGATGAAAAACTGTTTTTT. It encodes CASRKTGDEKLFF.

The chain joins TRBV2 to TRBJ2-5; 7 bases map to TRBD2. The CDR3 runs to 15 residues. Per germline, CDR1 SNHLY and CDR2 FYNNEI. The trim removed 6 bases at V and 2 bases at J, leaving 9 bases unmatched. The CDR3 reads CASRRNIAGQETQYF. Written as DNA, the CDR3 is TGTGCCAGCAGGAGGAACATAGCGGGTCAAGAGACCCAGTACTTC.

V usage is TRBV19 and J usage is TRBJ2-2, with 12 bases matching TRBD2. CDR1 and CDR2 (germline): LNHDA, SQIVND (reference sequence). CDR3 length equals 17 residues. V trimming: 5 bases; J trimming: 0 bases; junction bases outside the gene matches: 4. DNA of the CDR3: TGTGCCAGTAGTCCTAGCGGGAGGGCCGCGAACACCGGGGAGCTGTTTTTT. It codes for CASSPSGRAANTGELFF. Supplemented by reference TRBV19 and TRBJ2-2, the full variable domain reads DGGITQSPKYLFRKEGQNVTLSCEQNLNHDAMYWYRQDPGQGLRLIYYSQIVNDFQKGDIAEGYSVSREKKESFPLTVTSAQKNPTAFYLCASSPSGRAANTGELFFGEGSRLTVL.

This clone was counted once. The V and J genes are TRBV6-5 and TRBJ1-2; D may be TRBD1 (6 bases). V lost 4 bases and J lost 7, with 16 bases in between. CDR3 length: 14 residues. CDR1 is MNHEY and CDR2 is SVGAGI in the germline V gene. CDR3 sequence reads: CASSSPKDRAGYTF. In nucleotides, the CDR3 is TGTGCCAGCAGTTCACCCAAGGACAGAGCTGGCTACACCTTC.

The V gene is TRBV3-1 (or the pseudogene TRBV3-2), the J gene TRBJ1-1, with D unresolved. CDR3 length: 13 residues. Germline V lookup: CDR1 LGHDT, CDR2 YNNKEL (reference sequence). V lost 3 bases and J 7 bases, leaving 12 bases between the germline ends. The chain's CDR3 is CASSHLGRNEAFF. The CDR3 nucleotides are TGTGCCAGCAGCCATTTGGGGAGGAATGAAGCTTTCTTT.

The gene calls are TRBV19 and TRBJ2-2; perhaps TRBD2 as D (6 bases). With 1 base removed from V and 6 bases from J, the gap between germline ends came to 9 bases. The germline V gene has CDR1 LNHDA and CDR2 SQIVND (reference sequence). The CDR3 consists of 14 residues. The CDR3 coding sequence is TGTGCCAGTAGTATAGTACGGGAGTCCGGGGAGCTGTTTTTT. It translates to CASSIVRESGELFF.

The rearrangement uses TRBV21-1 and TRBJ1-2; the table calls TRBD1, which could not be checked here. TRBV21-1 is marked as a pseudogene. This CDR3 is 19 amino acids long. CDR3 coding DNA: TGTGCCAGCAGCAGCCCGTGGACAGGTAAACCTGACCATAACTATGGCTACACCTTC. Translating gives CASSSPWTGKPDHNYGYTF.

The chain combines TRBV28 with TRBJ2-1, with 13 bases matching TRBD2. The germline CDR1 and CDR2 sequences are MDHEN and SYDVKM. Trimming removed 6 bases from V and 4 bases from J; junction bases left unmatched: 6. The CDR3 spans 16 residues. CDR3 bases: TGTGCCAGCAGACTAGCGGGAGGGTCAACGTACAATGAGCAGTTCTTC. This codes for CASRLAGGSTYNEQFF.

CDR3 nucleotide sequence: TGTGCCACCAGCAGAGGTGGCGGGAGGGCCGCCGAGCAGTACTTC. Translation: CATSRGGGRAAEQYF. The chain has TRBV15 and TRBJ2-7; 9 bases are a match to TRBD2. The CDR3 sequence is 15 residues long. Germline CDR1 is LNHNV and CDR2 is YYDKDF (reference sequence). J gave up 6 bases and V 1 base, and 7 bases lay outside the gene matches.

The chain is built from TRBV5-6 and TRBJ1-1; no clear D. CDR1 SGHDT and CDR2 YYEEEE come from the germline V gene. The CDR3 loop spans 11 amino acids. Trimming removed 1 base at V and 7 bases at J, with 5 bases between. CDR3 loop: CASSLLREAFF. CDR3 sequence (DNA): TGTGCCAGCAGCTTGCTCCGTGAAGCTTTCTTT. Supplemented by reference TRBV5-6 and TRBJ1-1, the full variable domain reads DAGVTQSPTHLIKTRGQQVTLRCSPKSGHDTVSWYQQALGQGPQFIFQYYEEEERQRGNFPDRFSGHQFPNYSSELNVNALLLGDSALYLCASSLLREAFFGQGTRLTVV.

The V call is TRBV30, the J call TRBJ1-6; tentative D call: TRBD1 (6 bases). V gave up 6 bases and J gave up 1 base, with 16 bases separating them. There are 16 residues in the CDR3. Germline CDR1 GTSNPN, CDR2 SVGIG (reference sequence). The DNA of the CDR3 is TGTGCCTGTACACGGACAGAAGGATCCTATAATTCACCCCTCCACTTT. Translating it yields CACTRTEGSYNSPLHF.

This clone was observed a few times. The chain joins TRBV28 to TRBJ1-5, with D perhaps matching TRBD1 (5 bases). This CDR3 is 14 amino acids long. The V gene lost 3 bases and the J gene lost 4 bases, with 10 bases spanning the gap. Per the germline V gene, CDR1 is MDHEN and CDR2 is SYDVKM. The CDR3 sequence is CASSLGPVNQPQHF. DNA of the CDR3: TGTGCCAGCAGTTTGGGGCCCGTAAATCAGCCCCAGCATTTT.

The J gene is TRBJ2-3, the V gene TRBV19; 10 bases agree with TRBD2. CDR1 is LNHDA and CDR2 is SQIVND in the germline V gene (reference sequence). V lost 7 bases and J lost 3; bases outside the gene matches: 4. This CDR3 comprises 14 residues. The CDR3, as DNA: TGTGCCAGTAAAAGCGGGGGGGCAACAGATACGCAGTATTTT. Protein: CASKSGGATDTQYF. Using reference TRBV19 and TRBJ2-3 for the parts outside the CDR3, the full variable domain is DGGITQSPKYLFRKEGQNVTLSCEQNLNHDAMYWYRQDPGQGLRLIYYSQIVNDFQKGDIAEGYSVSREKKESFPLTVTSAQKNPTAFYLCASKSGGATDTQYFGPGTRLTVL.

This chain joins TRBV9 and TRBJ1-1; D is possibly TRBD1 (6 bases). V lost 0 bases, J lost 1 base, and 7 bases lay in between. Germline CDR1 and CDR2: SGDLS and YYNGEE. The CDR3 spans 14 residues. The CDR3 DNA is TGTGCCAGCAGCGTAGGGGGGCAGAACACTGAAGCTTTCTTT. Protein sequence: CASSVGGQNTEAFF.

The chain employs TRBV19 and TRBJ1-2, with a possible D match to TRBD1 (6 bases). Trimming took 6 bases from V and 0 from J, leaving 14 bases between them. The germline gives CDR1 LNHDA, CDR2 SQIVND (reference sequence). This CDR3 region has 15 residues. In DNA, the CDR3 is TGTGCCAGTAGCACCACAGGGAGTCCTAACTATGGCTACACCTTC. It translates to CASSTTGSPNYGYTF.

The CDR3 nucleotides are TGTGCCAGTAGCACATCGGGCAGGGGGCAGTTCAATCAGCCCCAGCATTTT. Protein product: CASSTSGRGQFNQPQHF. This chain connects TRBV19 to TRBJ1-5; 8 positions agree with TRBD1. The CDR3 spans 17 residues. Germline CDR1 reads LNHDA; CDR2 reads SQIVND (reference sequence). V trimming: 6 bases; J trimming: 3 bases; junction bases outside the gene matches: 13.

The rearrangement joins TRBV6-5 to TRBJ2-5, with 7 nucleotides matching TRBD2. The length of the CDR3 is 14 residues. CDR1 and CDR2 (germline): MNHEY, SVGAGI. Trimming cost V 6 bases and J 1 base; bases outside gene matches: 5. The CDR3 is CASSHGGSQETQYF. The CDR3 DNA follows: TGTGCCAGCAGCCACGGGGGGTCCCAAGAGACCCAGTACTTC.

The chain uses TRBV9 and TRBJ2-2; no reliable D call. The CDR3 sequence is 15 residues long. Germline-derived CDR1 and CDR2 are SGDLS and YYNGEE. V lost 0 bases and J 1 base, leaving 7 bases between the germline ends. CDR3 DNA: TGTGCCAGCAGCGTAGCTGTCCTGAACACCGGGGAGCTGTTTTTT. Its protein is CASSVAVLNTGELFF.

The chain recombines TRBV18 with TRBJ1-1; tentatively, D is TRBD1 (5 bases). Trimming shortened V by 0 bases and J by 1 base, and 9 bases separated the two germline ends. The CDR3 totals 15 residues. Germline V gene lookup returns CDR1 KGHSH and CDR2 LQKENI. CDR3 DNA sequence: TGTGCCAGCTCACCACCGGGGGGAAAGAACACTGAAGCTTTCTTT. Translation gives CASSPPGGKNTEAFF.

V gene TRBV24-1 combines with J gene TRBJ2-5, with D hard to call. The CDR3 sequence is 15 residues long. CDR1 and CDR2 from the germline V gene are KGHDR and SFDVKD. V lost 4 bases to trimming and J lost 4 bases, with 15 bases between them. The CDR3 DNA is TGTGCCACCAGTGAGCCTCGCGGAATTGGAGAGACCCAGTACTTC. It yields the protein CATSEPRGIGETQYF.

This sequence joins TRBV18 and TRBJ1-1; 7 nucleotides line up with TRBD1. Germline V gene data show CDR1 as KGHSH and CDR2 as LQKENI. V lost 2 bases to trimming and J lost 3 bases; unmatched junction nucleotides: 6. This CDR3 spans 15 amino acids. The CDR3 region is CASSPRGLGDTEAFF. CDR3 in DNA: TGTGCCAGCTCACCAAGGGGGCTCGGGGACACTGAAGCTTTCTTT.

This clone was seen just once. Written as DNA, the CDR3 is TGTGCCAGCAGAGGGGCAGGGCAGGGTAATGAAAAACTGTTTTTT. It codes for CASRGAGQGNEKLFF. The chain links TRBV25-1 to TRBJ1-4; D may be TRBD1 (5 bases). Per the germline V gene, CDR1 is MGHDK and CDR2 is SYGVNS. The V and J ends lost 6 bases and 4 bases respectively, with 15 bases between them. This CDR3 region has 15 residues.

The J gene is TRBJ1-2, the V gene TRBV4-3; 7 nucleotides align to TRBD1. The CDR3 extends over 15 amino acids. Unmatched junction bases numbered 5, after V lost 4 bases and J lost 0 bases. Germline lookup yields CDR1 LGHNA and CDR2 YSLEER. The CDR3 here is CASSPSTGPNYGYTF. The DNA of the CDR3 is TGCGCCAGCAGCCCATCGACAGGGCCTAACTATGGCTACACCTTC.

A word on this clone: Distinct nucleotide sequences in the sample also encode this CDR3. The chain couples TRBV10-3 to TRBJ2-7, with 7 bases aligning to TRBD1. Germline V CDR1 and CDR2: ENHRY, SYGVKD. J gave up 2 bases and V 7 bases, and 5 bases lay outside the gene matches. The CDR3 runs to 13 residues. CDR3 protein: CAITPGQTYEQYF. DNA for the CDR3: TGTGCCATCACCCCGGGACAGACCTACGAGCAGTACTTC.

J is TRBJ1-5 and V is TRBV30; TRBD1 aligns across 9 bases. With 1 base clipped from V and 7 bases from J, the junction kept 5 bases outside the gene matches. CDR1 is GTSNPN, CDR2 SVGIG, per germline (reference sequence). CDR3 size: 14 residues. DNA for the CDR3: TGTGCCTGGAGTGAGGACAGGGGCTGGCAGCCCCAGCATTTT. Protein: CAWSEDRGWQPQHF.

The CDR3 sequence: CASTPSSGGSGNTIYF. The DNA for the CDR3 is TGTGCCAGCACCCCTTCGTCAGGGGGCTCTGGAAACACCATATATTTT. The chain recombines TRBV28 with TRBJ1-3, with 7 bases that match TRBD1. CDR1 and CDR2 from the germline V gene are MDHEN and SYDVKM. This CDR3 region has 16 residues. Trimming at V came to 7 bases and at J to 0 bases, leaving 9 bases not matched to a gene.

The chain is built from TRBV5-5 and TRBJ1-5, with unresolved D. Germline CDR1 SGHKS, CDR2 YYEKEE (reference sequence). The CDR3 covers 13 residues. Between the trimmed V and J ends, which lost 4 bases and 6 bases, there was a span of 11 bases. In DNA, the CDR3 is TGTGCCAGCAGCCTCGCGGGGTTTCAGCCCCAGCATTTT. Amino acids: CASSLAGFQPQHF.

The V and J genes are TRBV30 and TRBJ1-2; TRBD1 agrees at 9 bases. Germline V gene data show CDR1 as GTSNPN and CDR2 as SVGIG (reference sequence). This CDR3 contains 14 residues. The ends lost 3 bases at V and 3 bases at J; junction bases unmatched: 5. In DNA form, the CDR3 reads TGTGCCTGGAGCAGGACAGGGGAGCACTATGGCTACACCTTC. This gives the protein CAWSRTGEHYGYTF.

The V call is TRBV19, the J call TRBJ1-4; 7 nucleotides agree with TRBD1. The CDR3 has 14 amino acids. The V segment lost 10 bases and the J segment 8 bases; nucleotides outside the gene matches: 13. CDR1 LNHDA and CDR2 SQIVND come from the germline V gene (reference sequence). CDR3 residues: CATAATGFFEKLFF. The CDR3 DNA sequence: TGTGCCACTGCCGCGACAGGGTTTTTCGAAAAACTGTTTTTT.

The chain couples TRBV16 to TRBJ2-1; TRBD1 aligns across 8 bases. This CDR3 spans 18 amino acids. The germline V gene encodes CDR1 KGHSY and CDR2 FQNENV. The ends lost 0 bases at V and 7 bases at J; junction bases unmatched: 14. CDR3 protein: CASSQSGLRQGASNEQFF. CDR3 nucleotides: TGTGCCAGCAGCCAATCTGGTCTGCGGCAGGGGGCTAGTAATGAGCAGTTCTTC.

Turning to this clone: The identical CDR3 is also encoded by other nucleotide sequences in the sample. J is TRBJ2-2 and V is TRBV2; the D gene is possibly TRBD1 (7 bases). The CDR3 extends over 14 amino acids. Germline V gene sequence: CDR1 SNHLY, CDR2 FYNNEI. The V end lost 9 bases, the J end lost 1 base, and 12 bases lay between the germline ends. The CDR3 DNA reads TGTGCCAGTCGACAGGGAGGGAACACCGGGGAGCTGTTTTTT. It specifies CASRQGGNTGELFF.